This passage covers 14 T cell receptor beta chains from one sample sequenced in a study of blood T cells in healthy people across ages. The use of a sample-barcoded 5' primer and a J-beta primer mix characterized a second PCR of roughly 7 to 12 cycles. TCRdb passed the 5' RACE reads through MiXCR, listing each CDR3 protein once. The repertoire includes fewer than 2,000,000 distinct CDR3 sequences, about two fifths of them detected once, and more than 20% sits in the top ten. The sequencing sample was made of blood. The receptors come from a human donor in good health.

This clonotype occurred a few times. V gene TRBV14 combines with J gene TRBJ2-5; D not resolved. The V and J ends lost 4 bases and 5 bases respectively, with 14 bases between them. Germline V gene sequence: CDR1 SGHDN, CDR2 FVKESK. The CDR3 loop spans 14 amino acids. This CDR3 reads CASSPTIDGETQYF. Here the CDR3 DNA reads TGTGCCAGCAGCCCGACAATAGACGGGGAGACCCAGTACTTC.

The chain has TRBV29-1 and TRBJ2-2, with D hard to call. Germline V gene data show CDR1 as SQVTM and CDR2 as ANQGSEA. The CDR3 consists of 14 residues. V shed 4 bases and J shed 1 base, with 10 bases lying between them. CDR3 residues: CSVAGSRNTGELFF. CDR3 DNA: TGCAGCGTTGCGGGCAGTAGGAACACCGGGGAGCTGTTTTTT.

This chain links TRBV4-3 with TRBJ1-2, with TRBD1 as a possible D gene (5 bases). The CDR3 consists of 15 residues. The V and J ends lost 1 base and 2 bases respectively, with 11 bases between them. Germline CDR1 reads LGHNA; CDR2 reads YSLEER. Written as DNA, the CDR3 is TGCGCCAGCAGCCAAGGGGACGGAAAGAACTATGGCTACACCTTC. Its protein product is CASSQGDGKNYGYTF.

This clonotype was picked up a small number of times. In DNA form, the CDR3 reads TGTGCCAGCAGCCCTCAGGACAGGGTGTCGGTAGGCTACACCTTC. Protein sequence: CASSPQDRVSVGYTF. J is TRBJ1-2 and V is TRBV9, with 8 bases that match TRBD1. Germline CDR1 reads SGDLS; CDR2 reads YYNGEE. Trimming took 4 bases from V and 8 from J; bases not matched to a gene: 13. The CDR3 consists of 15 residues.

A few counts support this clonotype. V usage is TRBV2 and J usage is TRBJ2-4, with 7 bases lining up with TRBD2. The DNA end favors TRBJ2-7, so the J call may be wrong. This CDR3 has 15 residues. Germline V gene sequence: CDR1 SNHLY, CDR2 FYNNEI. The CDR3 spells CASSPPSGGRYEQYF. The CDR3 DNA sequence: TGTGCCAGCAGTCCCCCTAGCGGAGGCCGTTACGAGCAGTACTTC.

This clonotype showed up just once. The rearrangement joins TRBV7-2 to TRBJ2-1; D is perhaps TRBD1 (6 bases). V lost 3 bases and J 0 bases, leaving 9 bases between the germline ends. The CDR3 has 15 residues. Germline-derived CDR1 and CDR2 are SGHTA and FQGNSA. The CDR3 here is CTSSLRQVSYNEQFF. The CDR3 region has the DNA TGTACCAGCAGCTTGAGACAGGTCTCCTACAATGAGCAGTTCTTC.

The gene calls are TRBV20-1 and TRBJ1-6, with 7 bases fitting TRBD1. After removal of 2 bases from V and 7 bases from J, the junction contained 11 bases not matched to a gene. CDR3 length: 16 amino acids. Germline CDR1 DFQATT, CDR2 SNEGSKA (reference sequence). CDR3 bases: TGCAGTGCTAGATCTCTGACAGGGCCTGAAAATTCACCCCTCCACTTT. Translation: CSARSLTGPENSPLHF.

There are many counts of this clonotype. The J gene is TRBJ2-5, the V gene TRBV20-1; possibly TRBD1 for D (6 bases). There are 14 residues in the CDR3. Trimming removed 0 bases from V and 2 bases from J, with 10 bases in between. Germline V gene lookup returns CDR1 DFQATT and CDR2 SNEGSKA (reference sequence). The CDR3 sequence is CSARDLRGQETQYF. In DNA, the CDR3 is TGCAGTGCTAGAGATCTGAGGGGGCAAGAGACCCAGTACTTC.

The chain combines TRBV6-6 with TRBJ2-7, with 9 bases matching TRBD1. The assigned J gene may be wrong: the sequence end matches TRBJ2-5 better. CDR1 is MNHNY, CDR2 SVGAGI, per germline (reference sequence). The CDR3 extends over 15 amino acids. CDR3: CASSYRGQGQETQYF. The DNA of the CDR3 is TGTGCCAGCAGTTATAGGGGACAGGGCCAAGAGACCCAGTACTTC.

V and J are TRBV9 and TRBJ2-7; 8 bases map to TRBD1. Per germline, CDR1 SGDLS and CDR2 YYNGEE. The CDR3 is 15 residues long. J lost 5 bases, V lost 3 bases, and 10 bases had no gene match. CDR3 bases: TGTGCCAGCAGCGCAGACAGGGGCGGTATCGACGAGCAGTACTTC. Translated, it gives CASSADRGGIDEQYF.

The gene calls are TRBV3-1 and TRBJ1-2; D possibly corresponds to TRBD1 (6 bases). The CDR3 runs to 12 residues. V was trimmed by 2 bases and J by 7 bases, leaving 8 bases between them. In germline, CDR1 is LGHDT, CDR2 YNNKEL (reference sequence). The DNA for the CDR3 is TGTGCCAGCAGCCAATTCAGGGGTGGCTACACCTTC. Its protein product is CASSQFRGGYTF. The full variable domain, its missing parts supplied by reference TRBV3-1 and TRBJ1-2, is DTAVSQTPKYLVTQMGNDKSIKCEQNLGHDTMYWYKQDSKKFLKIMFSYNNKELIINETVPNRFSPKSPDKAHLNLHINSLELGDSAVYFCASSQFRGGYTFGSGTRLTVV.

This clonotype was found a few times. This chain links TRBV3-1 with TRBJ2-4; 11 nucleotides match TRBD2. Germline V lookup: CDR1 LGHDT, CDR2 YNNKEL (reference sequence). With 0 bases clipped from V and 15 bases from J, the junction kept 4 bases outside the gene matches. This CDR3 is 13 amino acids long. The CDR3 spells CASSQELAGESYF. In nucleotides, the CDR3 is TGTGCCAGCAGCCAAGAACTAGCGGGGGAGTCGTACTTC.

Remarks on this clonotype: Possible read error: a much larger clone is one base away. The V call is TRBV7-2, the J call TRBJ2-3, with D perhaps TRBD1 (5 bases). Per germline, CDR1 SGHTA and CDR2 FQGNSA. The CDR3 is 13 residues long. CDR3: CASSPVNTGTQYF. CDR3 nucleotide sequence: TGTGCCAGCAGCCCGGTTAACACAGGTACGCAGTATTTT.

The chain uses TRBV6-5 and TRBJ1-2, with D possibly being TRBD1 (5 bases). Trimming cost V 4 bases and J 4 bases, with 16 bases left between them. CDR1 MNHEY and CDR2 SVGAGI come from the germline V gene. The CDR3 is 15 amino acids. The DNA for the CDR3 is TGTGCCAGCAGTTCCCAGGGAAGGGGTACCTATGGCTACACCTTC. Its translation is CASSSQGRGTYGYTF.